The 15 T cell receptor beta chains given below trace back to one sample, sequenced in a study of metastatic and nonmetastatic thyroid tumors. With MiXCR, TCRdb reprocessed the PCR reads. The profile shows tens of thousands of clones, over 40% of them singletons. Ahead of thyroid surgery, no patient had received treatment of any kind. Input material: tumor tissue. The receptors derive from a male donor with papillary thyroid cancer or a benign thyroid nodule (not recorded which). Some clones in this sample may be carry-over from other donors' samples.

A few counts support this clone. The chain has TRBV5-1 and TRBJ2-7, with 9 nucleotides matching TRBD1. Germline CDR1 reads SGHRS; CDR2 reads YFSETQ. The junction had 10 bases not matched to a gene; V was cut back by 0 bases and J by 3 bases. This CDR3 region has 17 residues. CDR3 region: CASSLESGTGRGYEQYF. The CDR3 DNA reads TGCGCCAGCAGCTTGGAATCGGGGACAGGGAGAGGCTACGAGCAGTACTTC.

By share, this clone counts as large (0.1 to 1%). The rearrangement uses TRBV20-1 and TRBJ1-6, with D possibly being TRBD1 (6 bases). V was clipped by 2 bases and J by 4 bases, with 9 bases between them. The CDR3 covers 14 residues. Germline CDR1 DFQATT, CDR2 SNEGSKA (reference sequence). The CDR3 reads CSARPGQYNSPLHF. The CDR3 DNA reads as TGCAGTGCTAGACCCGGACAGTATAATTCACCCCTCCACTTT.

This clone was observed a few times. V gene TRBV6-2 or TRBV6-3 combines with J gene TRBJ2-7; D unclear. This CDR3 has 12 amino acids. The V end lost 0 bases, the J end lost 2 bases, and 2 bases lay between the germline ends. Germline-derived CDR1 and CDR2 are MNHEY and SVGEGT. The CDR3 DNA sequence: TGTGCCAGCAGTTACTCCCCCTACGAGCAGTACTTC. Its protein is CASSYSPYEQYF.

This clone was seen a handful of times. The chain links TRBV18 to TRBJ2-7; unclear D gene. V was cut by 4 bases and J by 9 bases, with 13 bases left in between. The CDR3 covers 12 residues. CDR1 KGHSH and CDR2 LQKENI come from the germline V gene. CDR3 loop: CASSHPESSQYF. CDR3 in DNA: TGTGCCAGCTCACACCCCGAGTCGTCGCAGTACTTC.

The CDR3 DNA reads as TGCAGTGCTAGGGGCCCGTCCGGATACGAGCAGTACTTC. It encodes CSARGPSGYEQYF. The chain links TRBV20-1 to TRBJ2-7; no clear D gene. Trimming pared 3 bases from V and 4 bases from J, leaving 13 bases between. This CDR3 is built from 13 residues. Germline-derived CDR1 and CDR2 are DFQATT and SNEGSKA (reference sequence).

This chain joins TRBV6-1 and TRBJ1-2; D is unclear. CDR1 is MNHNS and CDR2 is SASEGT in the germline V gene. Between the trimmed V and J ends, which lost 6 bases and 3 bases, there was a span of 11 bases. The CDR3 spans 13 residues. The CDR3 spells CASRKPGDYGYTF. CDR3 DNA sequence: TGTGCCAGCAGGAAACCAGGAGACTATGGCTACACCTTC.

The chain couples TRBV6-6 to TRBJ2-7; possibly TRBD1 for D (6 bases). V lost 0 bases and J 0 bases, leaving 9 bases between the germline ends. The CDR3 is 15 amino acids. Looked up from germline, CDR1 is MNHNY and CDR2 is SVGAGI (reference sequence). CDR3 sequence: CASSYSTQGSYEQYF. In DNA, the CDR3 is TGTGCCAGCAGTTACTCGACACAGGGCTCCTACGAGCAGTACTTC.

V is TRBV7-8 and J is TRBJ2-7; D gene uncertain. The CDR3 loop spans 13 amino acids. V dropped 1 base and J dropped 2 bases, with 6 bases sitting between them. Germline assignment: CDR1 SGHVS and CDR2 FQNEAQ. The CDR3 DNA reads TGTGCCAGCAGCTTAGAGTCGGCCTACGAGCAGTACTTC. Residues: CASSLESAYEQYF.

The chain has TRBV20-1 and TRBJ2-5; unclear D gene. The germline V gene encodes CDR1 DFQATT and CDR2 SNEGSKA (reference sequence). Trimming took off 3 bases at V and 3 bases at J, with 14 bases between the two ends. This CDR3 comprises 14 residues. The CDR3: CSARRSTGEETQYF. The CDR3 DNA reads as TGCAGTGCTAGGAGGTCAACCGGAGAAGAGACCCAGTACTTC.

The chain couples TRBV4-1 to TRBJ1-4; the D gene is possibly TRBD1 (6 bases). This CDR3 comprises 16 residues. Germline CDR1 is MGHRA and CDR2 is YSYEKL. V was trimmed by 0 bases and J by 7 bases, leaving 15 bases between them. CDR3 coding DNA: TGCGCCAGCAGCCAAGATGTCGGGGGCGGGAGTGAAAAACTGTTTTTT. This encodes CASSQDVGGGSEKLFF.

V gene TRBV27 combines with J gene TRBJ2-5; TRBD2 matches 8 bases. After removal of 1 base from V and 4 bases from J, the junction contained 5 bases not matched to a gene. Germline CDR1 reads MNHEY; CDR2 reads SMNVEV (reference sequence). This CDR3 comprises 15 residues. CDR3 residues: CASSLYGRARETQYF. The CDR3 nucleotides are TGTGCCAGCAGTTTATACGGGAGGGCCCGAGAGACCCAGTACTTC.

The CDR3 DNA reads TGTGCCAGCAGCCAAGTTCAAACCGGGGAGCTGTTTTTT. Amino acids: CASSQVQTGELFF. This chain joins TRBV14 and TRBJ2-2; no clear D. This CDR3 is 13 amino acids long. V shed 1 base and J shed 5 bases, with 5 bases lying between them. The germline gives CDR1 SGHDN, CDR2 FVKESK.

This clone ranks as medium-sized. This chain joins TRBV5-5 and TRBJ1-1; possibly TRBD1 for D (6 bases). V was trimmed by 0 bases and J by 6 bases, leaving 15 bases between them. The CDR3 is 15 residues long. Germline V lookup: CDR1 SGHKS, CDR2 YYEKEE (reference sequence). CDR3 loop: CASSLGEVDRSEAFF. CDR3 nucleotide sequence: TGTGCCAGCAGCTTGGGGGAAGTCGACAGGTCTGAAGCTTTCTTT.

This rearrangement joins TRBV19 to TRBJ2-2, with a tentative D call TRBD1 (6 bases). V lost 4 bases to trimming and J lost 4 bases, with 10 bases between them. From germline, CDR1 is LNHDA and CDR2 SQIVND (reference sequence). The CDR3 length is 14 residues. In nucleotides, the CDR3 is TGTGCCAGTAGTAAGAAAGGGGGCACCGGGGAGCTGTTTTTT. Protein sequence: CASSKKGGTGELFF.

The chain has TRBV4-2 and TRBJ2-7, with TRBD1 matching over 7 bases. This CDR3 has 14 amino acids. Germline lookup yields CDR1 LGHNA and CDR2 YNFKEQ. V gave up 1 base and J gave up 3 bases; unmatched junction bases: 3. The CDR3 loop reads CASSQGQGDYEQYF. In DNA form, the CDR3 reads TGTGCCAGCAGCCAAGGACAGGGCGACTACGAGCAGTACTTC.